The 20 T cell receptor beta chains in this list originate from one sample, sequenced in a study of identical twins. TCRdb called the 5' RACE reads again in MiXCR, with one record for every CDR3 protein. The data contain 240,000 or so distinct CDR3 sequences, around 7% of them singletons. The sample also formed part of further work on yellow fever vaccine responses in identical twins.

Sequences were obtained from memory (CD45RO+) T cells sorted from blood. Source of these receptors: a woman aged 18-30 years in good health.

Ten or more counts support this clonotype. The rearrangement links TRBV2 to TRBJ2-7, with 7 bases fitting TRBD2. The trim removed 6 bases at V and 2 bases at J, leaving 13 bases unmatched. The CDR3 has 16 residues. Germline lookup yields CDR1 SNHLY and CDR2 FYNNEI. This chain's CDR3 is CASSPASGGMTYEQYF. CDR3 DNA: TGTGCCAGCAGCCCCGCTAGCGGTGGGATGACCTACGAGCAGTACTTC.

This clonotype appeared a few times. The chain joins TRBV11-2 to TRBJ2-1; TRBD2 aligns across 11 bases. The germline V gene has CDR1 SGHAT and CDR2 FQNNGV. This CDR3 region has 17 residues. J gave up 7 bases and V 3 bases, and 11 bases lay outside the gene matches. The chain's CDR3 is CASSLRTLAGGLNEQFF. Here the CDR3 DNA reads TGTGCCAGCAGCTTGAGGACTCTAGCGGGGGGTCTGAATGAGCAGTTCTTC.

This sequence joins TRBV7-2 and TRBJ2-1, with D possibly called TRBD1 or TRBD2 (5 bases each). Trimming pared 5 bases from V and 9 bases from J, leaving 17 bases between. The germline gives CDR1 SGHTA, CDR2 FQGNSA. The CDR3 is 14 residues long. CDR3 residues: CASSKGPGAGEQFF. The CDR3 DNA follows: TGTGCCAGCAGCAAGGGGCCCGGGGCGGGTGAGCAGTTCTTC.

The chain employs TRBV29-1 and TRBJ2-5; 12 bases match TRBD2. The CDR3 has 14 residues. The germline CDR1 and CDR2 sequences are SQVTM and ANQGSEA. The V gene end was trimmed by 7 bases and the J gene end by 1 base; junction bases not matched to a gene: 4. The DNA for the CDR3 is TGCAGCGCTGGGACTAGCGGGTCCCAAGAGACCCAGTACTTC. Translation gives CSAGTSGSQETQYF.

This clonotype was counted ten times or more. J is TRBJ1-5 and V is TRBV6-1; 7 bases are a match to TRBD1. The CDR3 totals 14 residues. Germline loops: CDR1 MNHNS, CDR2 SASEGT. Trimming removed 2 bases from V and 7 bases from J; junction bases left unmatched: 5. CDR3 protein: CASSEQGGGQPQHF. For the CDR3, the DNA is TGTGCCAGCAGTGAACAGGGAGGGGGCCAGCCCCAGCATTTT.

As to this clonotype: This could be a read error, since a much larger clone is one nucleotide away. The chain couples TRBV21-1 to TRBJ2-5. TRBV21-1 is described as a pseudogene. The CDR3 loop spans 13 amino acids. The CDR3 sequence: CASICGFGENQYF. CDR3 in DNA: TGTGCCAGCATTTGCGGCTTTGGGGAGAACCAGTACTTC.

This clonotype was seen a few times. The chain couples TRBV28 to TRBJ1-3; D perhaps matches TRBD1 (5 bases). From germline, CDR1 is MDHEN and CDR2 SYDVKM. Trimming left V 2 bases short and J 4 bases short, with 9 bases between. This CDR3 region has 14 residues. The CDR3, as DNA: TGTGCCAGCAGTTTACCGGCAGGGGGAAACACCATATATTTT. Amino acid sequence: CASSLPAGGNTIYF.

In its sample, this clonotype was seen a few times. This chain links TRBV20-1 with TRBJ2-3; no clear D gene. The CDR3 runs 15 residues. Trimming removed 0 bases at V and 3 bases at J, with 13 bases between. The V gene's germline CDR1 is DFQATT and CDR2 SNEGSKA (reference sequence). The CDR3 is CSARDVGRPTDTQYF. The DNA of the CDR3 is TGCAGTGCTAGAGATGTCGGCCGACCTACAGATACGCAGTATTTT.

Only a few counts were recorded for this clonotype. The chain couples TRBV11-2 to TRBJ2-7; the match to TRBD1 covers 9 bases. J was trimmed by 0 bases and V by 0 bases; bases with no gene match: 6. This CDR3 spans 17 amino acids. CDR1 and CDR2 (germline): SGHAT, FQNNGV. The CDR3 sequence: CASSLEGDRETSYEQYV. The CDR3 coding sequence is TGTGCCAGCAGCTTAGAGGGGGACAGGGAAACCTCCTACGAGCAGTACGTC.

For the CDR3, the DNA is TGCAGTGCTAGGGGACTAGCGGGAGTTCAGTCCGCCACAGATACGCAGTATTTT. Its protein is CSARGLAGVQSATDTQYF. The chain recombines TRBV20-1 with TRBJ2-3; 14 bases agree with TRBD2. Germline V gives CDR1 DFQATT, CDR2 SNEGSKA (reference sequence). Trimming cost V 3 bases and J 2 bases; bases outside gene matches: 10. This CDR3 has 18 amino acids.

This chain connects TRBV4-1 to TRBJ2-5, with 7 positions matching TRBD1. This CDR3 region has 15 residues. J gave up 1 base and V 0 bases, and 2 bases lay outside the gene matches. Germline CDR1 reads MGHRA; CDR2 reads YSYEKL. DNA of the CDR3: TGCGCCAGCAGCCAAGATCCAGGGGGCCAAGAGACCCAGTACTTC. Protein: CASSQDPGGQETQYF.

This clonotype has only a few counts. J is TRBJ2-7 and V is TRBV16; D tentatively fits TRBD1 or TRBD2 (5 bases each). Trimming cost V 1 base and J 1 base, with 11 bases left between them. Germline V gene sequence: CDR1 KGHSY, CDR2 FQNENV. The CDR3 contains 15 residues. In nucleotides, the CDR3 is TGTGCCAGCAGCCAATGGAGAGGGGCTTCCTACGAGCAGTACTTC. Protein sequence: CASSQWRGASYEQYF.

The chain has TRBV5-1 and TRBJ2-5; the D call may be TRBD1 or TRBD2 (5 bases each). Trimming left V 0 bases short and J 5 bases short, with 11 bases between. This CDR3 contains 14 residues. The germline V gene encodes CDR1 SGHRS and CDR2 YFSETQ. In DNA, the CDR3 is TGCGCCAGCAGCTTGGAGGGGCGGGCGGAGACCCAGTACTTC. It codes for CASSLEGRAETQYF.

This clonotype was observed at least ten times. The CDR3 protein is CASSLALGGYTDTQYF. The CDR3 DNA reads TGTGCCAGCAGTTTAGCGCTGGGGGGTTACACAGATACGCAGTATTTT. The chain couples TRBV12-3 or TRBV12-4 to TRBJ2-3; a possible D gene is TRBD2 (6 bases). V lost 0 bases and J lost 2, with 12 bases in between. There are 16 residues in the CDR3.

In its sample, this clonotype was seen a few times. The CDR3 is CASSDPTAANTEAFF. CDR3 nucleotide sequence: TGCGCCAGCAGTGACCCGACAGCGGCGAACACTGAAGCTTTCTTT. This chain joins TRBV10-1 and TRBJ1-1, with D possibly being TRBD1 (5 bases). The CDR3 totals 15 residues. Germline CDR1 and CDR2: WNHNN and SYGVQD (reference sequence). V was cut by 3 bases and J by 1 base, with 12 bases left in between.

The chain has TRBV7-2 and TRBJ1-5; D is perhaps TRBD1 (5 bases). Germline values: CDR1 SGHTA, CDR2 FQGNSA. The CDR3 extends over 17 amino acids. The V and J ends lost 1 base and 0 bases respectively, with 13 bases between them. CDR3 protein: CASSLVGSRGSNQPQHF. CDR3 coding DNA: TGTGCCAGCAGCTTAGTGGGCAGTAGGGGTAGCAATCAGCCCCAGCATTTT. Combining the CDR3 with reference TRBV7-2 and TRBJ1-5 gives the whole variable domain GAGVSQSPSNKVTEKGKDVELRCDPISGHTALYWYRQSLGQGLEFLIYFQGNSAPDKSGLPSDRFSAERTGGSVSTLTIQRTQQEDSAVYLCASSLVGSRGSNQPQHFGDGTRLSIL.

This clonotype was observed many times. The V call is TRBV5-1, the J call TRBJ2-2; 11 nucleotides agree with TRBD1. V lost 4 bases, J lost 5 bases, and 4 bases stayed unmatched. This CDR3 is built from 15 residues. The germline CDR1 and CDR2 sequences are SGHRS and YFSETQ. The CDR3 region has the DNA TGCGCCAGCAGCGTGGACAGGGGGCAAACCGGGGAGCTGTTTTTT. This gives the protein CASSVDRGQTGELFF.

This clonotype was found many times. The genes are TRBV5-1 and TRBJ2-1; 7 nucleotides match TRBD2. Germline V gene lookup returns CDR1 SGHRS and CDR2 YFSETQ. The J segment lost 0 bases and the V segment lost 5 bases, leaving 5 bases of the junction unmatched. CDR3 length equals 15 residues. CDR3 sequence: CASRALADSYNEQFF. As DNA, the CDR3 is TGCGCCAGCAGGGCCCTAGCGGACTCCTACAATGAGCAGTTCTTC.

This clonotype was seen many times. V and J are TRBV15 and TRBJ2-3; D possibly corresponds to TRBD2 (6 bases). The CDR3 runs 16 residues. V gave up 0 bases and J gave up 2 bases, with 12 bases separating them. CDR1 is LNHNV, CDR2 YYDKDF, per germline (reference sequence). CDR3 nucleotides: TGTGCCACCAGCAGAGATGGAGGGCCCTCCACAGATACGCAGTATTTT. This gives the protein CATSRDGGPSTDTQYF.

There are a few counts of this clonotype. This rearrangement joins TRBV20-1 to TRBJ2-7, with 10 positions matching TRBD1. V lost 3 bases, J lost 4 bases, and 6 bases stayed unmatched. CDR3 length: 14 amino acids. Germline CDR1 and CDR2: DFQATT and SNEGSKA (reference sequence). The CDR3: CSASEGQGTYEQYV. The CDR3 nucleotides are TGCAGTGCTAGTGAGGGACAGGGGACTTACGAGCAGTACGTC.